The next 32 T cell receptor beta chains were all read from a single sample in a study of shared clonotypes between healthy human individuals. Repertoires were generated with immunoSEQ multiplex PCR, while TCRdb's copy carries only in-frame clones and drops some. Here the sample spans 2 million to 2.5 million clones, approximately 94% being singletons. The specimen sequenced was naive CD4+ T cells sorted from blood. As to subset: CD45RA+ positively selected. Source of these receptors: a man between 18 and 35 years old in good health.

The gene calls are TRBV5-6 and TRBJ2-5; D possibly corresponds to TRBD1 (6 bases). Germline CDR1 is SGHDT and CDR2 is YYEEEE. The CDR3 is 14 residues long. Trimming cost V 2 bases and J 1 base, with 9 bases left between them. CDR3 residues: CASSFYRVQETQYF. The CDR3 DNA sequence: TGTGCCAGCAGCTTCTACAGGGTCCAAGAGACCCAGTACTTC.

The rearrangement uses TRBV6-1 and TRBJ1-2; 10 bases are a match to TRBD1. Germline-derived CDR1 and CDR2 are MNHNS and SASEGT. The CDR3 is 15 residues long. Trimming removed 6 bases from V and 11 bases from J; junction bases left unmatched: 15. CDR3 sequence reads: CASRLDPGQGLAYTF. CDR3 sequence (DNA): TGTGCCAGCAGACTCGATCCGGGACAGGGGCTCGCGTACACCTTC.

About this clone: Other DNA sequences in the sample encode the same CDR3. The chain employs TRBV10-2 and TRBJ1-2; TRBD1 is a possible D gene (5 bases). V was cut by 0 bases and J by 7 bases, with 9 bases left in between. CDR1 is WSHSY, CDR2 SAAADI, per germline. The CDR3 length is 13 residues. This CDR3 is CASSESTGGGYTF. DNA for the CDR3: TGCGCCAGCAGTGAGTCGACGGGGGGTGGCTACACCTTC.

CDR3: CASSLEAGATDTQYF. The CDR3 DNA sequence: TGCGCCAGCAGCTTGGAAGCGGGAGCTACAGATACGCAGTATTTT. V usage is TRBV5-1 and J usage is TRBJ2-3; TRBD2 agrees at 8 bases. This CDR3 has 15 residues. Germline-derived CDR1 and CDR2 are SGHRS and YFSETQ. The V segment lost 0 bases and the J segment 3 bases; nucleotides outside the gene matches: 3.

Remarks on this clone: Within the sample, other DNA sequences also encode this same CDR3. The rearrangement joins TRBV5-1 to TRBJ2-3, with D uncertain. V dropped 0 bases and J dropped 1 base, with 6 bases sitting between them. There are 14 residues in the CDR3. The V gene's germline CDR1 is SGHRS and CDR2 YFSETQ. The CDR3 spells CASSLEGRTDTQYF. CDR3 DNA sequence: TGCGCCAGCAGCTTGGAGGGTCGCACAGATACGCAGTATTTT.

The chain recombines TRBV5-1 with TRBJ1-1; D ambiguous. V was clipped by 1 base and J by 7 bases, with 17 bases between them. Germline-derived CDR1 and CDR2 are SGHRS and YFSETQ. The CDR3 totals 15 residues. The CDR3 region is CASSLTQDFGVEAFF. CDR3 nucleotides: TGCGCCAGCAGCTTGACTCAAGACTTCGGGGTTGAAGCTTTCTTT.

The V gene is TRBV6-1, the J gene TRBJ1-6, with D possibly TRBD1 on 6 matching bases. V gave up 8 bases and J gave up 10 bases, with 18 bases separating them. This CDR3 is built from 14 residues. CDR1 is MNHNS, CDR2 SASEGT, per germline. CDR3 residues: CASHPLGGDSPLHF. Here the CDR3 DNA reads TGTGCCAGCCACCCCCTCGGGGGCGACTCACCCCTCCACTTT.

The chain combines TRBV21-1 with TRBJ2-4. TRBV21-1 is deemed a pseudogene. The CDR3 is 13 amino acids. The DNA for the CDR3 is TGTGCCAGCAGCCGAATAGCCAAAAACATTCAGTACTTC. It codes for CASSRIAKNIQYF.

The chain employs TRBV28 and TRBJ2-1; a possible D gene is TRBD2 (6 bases). V lost 5 bases to trimming and J lost 0 bases, with 14 bases between them. The CDR3 is 16 amino acids. Germline CDR1 is MDHEN and CDR2 is SYDVKM. CDR3 coding DNA: TGTGCCAGCAGTGGTAGCGGACCCGACTCCTACAATGAGCAGTTCTTC. As protein: CASSGSGPDSYNEQFF.

In the case of this clone: This sample includes further DNA sequences coding for the same CDR3. The gene calls are TRBV5-1 and TRBJ1-2, with D possibly matching TRBD1 (5 bases). V lost 0 bases and J 5 bases, leaving 11 bases between the germline ends. The CDR3 contains 14 residues. Germline CDR1 SGHRS, CDR2 YFSETQ. CDR3 loop: CASSLVGGDYGYTF. As DNA, the CDR3 is TGCGCCAGCAGCTTGGTGGGAGGGGATTATGGCTACACCTTC.

In this sample, this clone turned up a few times. This sample also contains other DNA sequences that code for the same CDR3. The chain has TRBV2 and TRBJ1-6; 11 bases line up with TRBD1. The CDR3 has 13 residues. Losses at the gene ends were 6 bases for V and 9 bases for J; bases not matched to a gene: 1. Germline CDR1 reads SNHLY; CDR2 reads FYNNEI. The CDR3 DNA follows: TGTGCCAGCAGGGGGACAGGGGGTTCACCCCTCCACTTT. Encoded protein: CASRGTGGSPLHF.

The chain carries TRBV7-9 and TRBJ1-3; weak D call: TRBD1 (5 bases). This CDR3 is 14 amino acids long. CDR1 SEHNR and CDR2 FQNEAQ come from the germline V gene (reference sequence). V was pared by 7 bases and J by 4 bases, with 14 bases between. CDR3 protein: CASKLGGSGNTIYF. In DNA, the CDR3 is TGTGCCAGCAAACTGGGGGGTTCCGGAAACACCATATATTTT.

The chain joins TRBV7-9 to TRBJ1-6; D might be TRBD1 (5 bases). The CDR3 is 15 residues long. CDR1 and CDR2 from the germline V gene are SEHNR and FQNEAQ (reference sequence). Trimming removed 1 base at V and 10 bases at J, with 14 bases between. CDR3 amino acids: CASSLEQGGESPLHF. The CDR3, as DNA: TGTGCCAGCAGCTTAGAGCAGGGAGGGGAATCACCCCTCCACTTT.

The chain combines TRBV2 with TRBJ1-1, with TRBD1 as a possible D gene (5 bases). This CDR3 spans 14 amino acids. CDR1 SNHLY and CDR2 FYNNEI come from the germline V gene. Trimming stripped 6 bases from V and 1 base from J, with 12 bases between. CDR3 nucleotide sequence: TGTGCCAGCAGGGTGGGGCAGCAGAACACTGAAGCTTTCTTT. Amino acid sequence: CASRVGQQNTEAFF. The complete variable domain, with remaining parts taken from reference TRBV2 and TRBJ1-1, reads EPEVTQTPSHQVTQMGQEVILRCVPISNHLYFYWYRQILGQKVEFLVSFYNNEISEKSEIFDDQFSVERPDGSNFTLKIRSTKLEDSAMYFCASRVGQQNTEAFFGQGTRLTVV.

The chain carries TRBV2 and TRBJ1-3; D unresolved. CDR1 and CDR2 from the germline V gene are SNHLY and FYNNEI. The CDR3 extends over 16 amino acids. The V gene lost 6 bases and the J gene lost 0 bases, with 15 bases spanning the gap. This CDR3 reads CASRYGLWSSGNTIYF. Written as DNA, the CDR3 is TGTGCCAGCAGATACGGGCTCTGGAGCTCTGGAAACACCATATATTTT.

The chain joins TRBV18 to TRBJ1-1; D ambiguous. This CDR3 contains 15 residues. CDR1 and CDR2 from the germline V gene are KGHSH and LQKENI. The germline V and J ends were trimmed by 2 bases and 4 bases, with 14 bases remaining between them. CDR3 region: CASSPDRTIGTEAFF. CDR3 in DNA: TGTGCCAGCTCACCAGACCGCACCATCGGCACTGAAGCTTTCTTT.

The V call is TRBV19, the J call TRBJ1-2; D is unresolved. CDR1 and CDR2 (germline): LNHDA, SQIVND (reference sequence). The CDR3 has 12 residues. Trimming took off 6 bases at V and 5 bases at J, with 10 bases between the two ends. The CDR3 DNA sequence: TGTGCCAGTAGATATCGGGAGTATGGCTACACCTTC. Protein product: CASRYREYGYTF.

Comment on this clone: Distinct nucleotide sequences in the sample also encode this CDR3. The chain carries TRBV5-1 and TRBJ1-5, with no clear D. Deletions cut 4 bases from V and 2 bases from J, with 10 bases between. Germline-derived CDR1 and CDR2 are SGHRS and YFSETQ. CDR3 length equals 14 residues. The CDR3 is CASSLSGGNQPQHF. In nucleotides, the CDR3 is TGCGCCAGCAGCCTATCAGGAGGCAATCAGCCCCAGCATTTT.

This chain links TRBV9 with TRBJ1-6; 7 nucleotides agree with TRBD1. This CDR3 has 15 residues. V was pared by 0 bases and J by 7 bases, with 4 bases of the junction left unmatched. Germline lookup yields CDR1 SGDLS and CDR2 YYNGEE. For the CDR3, the DNA is TGTGCCAGCAGCGTAGATCCAGGGGGAAATTCACCCCTCCACTTT. Encoded protein: CASSVDPGGNSPLHF.

The chain couples TRBV6-5 to TRBJ2-1; 9 positions match TRBD1. After removal of 6 bases from V and 6 bases from J, the junction contained 6 bases not matched to a gene. The CDR3 covers 14 residues. Germline CDR1 and CDR2: MNHEY and SVGAGI. For the CDR3, the DNA is TGTGCCAGCAGGATCTCGACAGGGGGCAATGAGCAGTTCTTC. Protein sequence: CASRISTGGNEQFF.

The CDR3 is CASSLESTLAKNIQYF. CDR3 nucleotides: TGTGCCAGCAGCTTAGAAAGTACGCTAGCCAAAAACATTCAGTACTTC. V and J are TRBV7-2 and TRBJ2-4; D call uncertain. V shed 1 base and J shed 0 bases, with 10 bases lying between them. CDR1 SGHTA and CDR2 FQGNSA come from the germline V gene. This CDR3 region has 16 residues.

The chain uses TRBV6-5 and TRBJ2-7; weak D call: TRBD1 (5 bases). V lost 7 bases and J 4 bases, leaving 17 bases between the germline ends. Germline V lookup: CDR1 MNHEY, CDR2 SVGAGI. This CDR3 has 14 residues. The CDR3 nucleotides are TGTGCCAGCAAGATAGAGCAGGGCGGTTACGAGCAGTACTTC. This encodes CASKIEQGGYEQYF.

The chain employs TRBV7-9 and TRBJ1-4, with D unresolved. This CDR3 spans 14 amino acids. Per the germline V gene, CDR1 is SEHNR and CDR2 is FQNEAQ (reference sequence). The germline V and J ends were trimmed by 5 bases and 7 bases, with 14 bases remaining between them. The CDR3 bases are TGTGCCAGCAGCATCAAGGAGATGGGTGAAAAACTGTTTTTT. It translates to CASSIKEMGEKLFF.

This chain uses TRBV19 with TRBJ1-5; 7 nucleotides agree with TRBD1. The CDR3 consists of 16 residues. The germline CDR1 and CDR2 sequences are LNHDA and SQIVND (reference sequence). V dropped 7 bases and J dropped 0; count of bases not matched to a gene: 9. CDR3 sequence reads: CASTTGGGYSNQPQHF. The DNA for the CDR3 is TGTGCCAGTACCACGGGAGGGGGCTATAGCAATCAGCCCCAGCATTTT.

The V and J genes are TRBV4-3 and TRBJ2-6; D may be TRBD1 (6 bases). Germline CDR1 is LGHNA and CDR2 is YSLEER. The CDR3 is made up of 16 amino acids. V lost 0 bases and J lost 0, with 6 bases in between. CDR3 loop: CASSQEGGSGANVLTF. In nucleotides, the CDR3 is TGCGCCAGCAGCCAAGAAGGGGGCTCTGGGGCCAACGTCCTGACTTTC.

The chain recombines TRBV19 with TRBJ2-7; 9 bases agree with TRBD1. CDR3 length: 15 residues. V was pared by 2 bases and J by 0 bases, with 2 bases of the junction left unmatched. Per the germline V gene, CDR1 is LNHDA and CDR2 is SQIVND (reference sequence). Here the CDR3 reads CASSIKQGASYEQYF. The CDR3 DNA reads as TGTGCCAGTAGTATAAAACAGGGGGCCTCCTACGAGCAGTACTTC. Looking up the rest from reference TRBV19 and TRBJ2-7 gives the full variable domain: DGGITQSPKYLFRKEGQNVTLSCEQNLNHDAMYWYRQDPGQGLRLIYYSQIVNDFQKGDIAEGYSVSREKKESFPLTVTSAQKNPTAFYLCASSIKQGASYEQYFGPGTRLTVT.

The gene calls are TRBV7-9 and TRBJ2-7; TRBD2 aligns across 10 bases. J lost 2 bases, V lost 1 base, and 14 bases had no gene match. The CDR3 spans 19 residues. The germline V gene encodes CDR1 SEHNR and CDR2 FQNEAQ (reference sequence). CDR3 residues: CASSLGGSGRLMGAYEQYF. CDR3 DNA: TGTGCCAGCAGCTTAGGGGGTAGCGGGAGGCTGATGGGCGCCTACGAGCAGTACTTC.

This clone was picked up one time. The chain is built from TRBV6-1 and TRBJ2-7, with D unclear. The CDR3 consists of 15 residues. Germline lookup yields CDR1 MNHNS and CDR2 SASEGT. V was shortened by 2 bases and J by 1 base, with 12 bases between the two germline ends. CDR3 sequence (DNA): TGTGCCAGCAGTGAACAATTCGGGTTGTCCTACGAGCAGTACTTC. Amino acid sequence: CASSEQFGLSYEQYF.

This chain joins TRBV1 and TRBJ2-5. TRBV1 is designated a pseudogene. The CDR3 covers 16 residues. The CDR3 DNA reads as TGCACCAGCAGCCAAGAGGATAGGGCTCTTTGGGAGACCCAGTACTTC. Protein sequence: CTSSQEDRALWETQYF.

In regard to this clone: Compared with germline, one end of the junction differs, possibly owing to a read error. This rearrangement joins TRBV7-7 to TRBJ2-3; D gene unclear. The CDR3 covers 13 residues. Germline values: CDR1 SSHAT, CDR2 FNYEAQ (reference sequence). CDR3 amino acids: CASSTRREDTQYF. CDR3 nucleotide sequence: TGTGCTAGCAGCACGAGAAGGGAAGATACGCAGTATTTT.

This clone was seen only once. The chain employs TRBV4-3 and TRBJ2-3; tentatively, D is TRBD1 or TRBD2 (5 bases each). The CDR3 runs to 18 residues. V gave up 0 bases and J gave up 2 bases, with 18 bases separating them. The V gene's germline CDR1 is LGHNA and CDR2 YSLEER. The CDR3 loop is CASSQDVTGAIYTDTQYF. DNA for the CDR3: TGCGCCAGCAGCCAAGATGTGACCGGGGCCATATACACAGATACGCAGTATTTT.

The chain recombines TRBV29-1 with TRBJ2-1; TRBD2 aligns across 9 bases. V lost 8 bases, J lost 4 bases, and 9 bases stayed unmatched. Germline V lookup: CDR1 SQVTM, CDR2 ANQGSEA. CDR3 length: 14 residues. The CDR3 loop is CSCFRAGGYNEQFF. CDR3 nucleotide sequence: TGCAGCTGTTTTAGAGCGGGAGGATACAATGAGCAGTTCTTC.